The subject of this entry is one T cell receptor beta chain. Trimming removed 0 bases at V and 1 base at J, with 7 bases between. The CDR3 contains 14 residues. Per germline, CDR1 SGHRS and CDR2 YFSETQ. Produced via immunoSEQ multiplex PCR; TCRdb's table is partial and in-frame only. The sample lists 35,000 to 50,000 clones; less than 90% were seen once. This specimen belongs to a study of T cell changes during pregnancy in multiple sclerosis. The starting material was CD4+ T cells from peripheral blood mononuclear cells, obtained before pregnancy. The receptor was isolated from a female donor with multiple sclerosis, enrolled in a pregnancy study. The gene calls are TRBV5-1 and TRBJ2-5, with no clear D. CDR3 sequence reads: CASSLGQSQETQYF. The CDR3 DNA reads TGCGCCAGCAGCTTGGGGCAGTCCCAAGAGACCCAGTACTTC.